This TCR beta chain was documented in a study of T cell changes during pregnancy in multiple sclerosis. Assay used: immunoSEQ multiplex PCR; TCRdb lists only in-frame clones, some missing. The data show over 35,000 clones, with about 94% seen just once and 8.1% held by the top ten. CDR1 and CDR2 from the germline V gene are MNHEY and SMNVEV (reference sequence). Trimming removed 2 bases from V and 4 bases from J; junction bases left unmatched: 7. The CDR3 has 16 residues. This chain links TRBV27 with TRBJ2-5, with TRBD2 matching 10 bases. This TCR was sampled from a female donor with multiple sclerosis, enrolled in a pregnancy study. The sample was CD8+ T cells from peripheral blood mononuclear cells, taken in the third trimester of pregnancy. CDR3 bases: TGTGCCAGCAGTTTAGATTTAGCGGGAGGTTTAGAGACCCAGTACTTC. Translation gives CASSLDLAGGLETQYF.